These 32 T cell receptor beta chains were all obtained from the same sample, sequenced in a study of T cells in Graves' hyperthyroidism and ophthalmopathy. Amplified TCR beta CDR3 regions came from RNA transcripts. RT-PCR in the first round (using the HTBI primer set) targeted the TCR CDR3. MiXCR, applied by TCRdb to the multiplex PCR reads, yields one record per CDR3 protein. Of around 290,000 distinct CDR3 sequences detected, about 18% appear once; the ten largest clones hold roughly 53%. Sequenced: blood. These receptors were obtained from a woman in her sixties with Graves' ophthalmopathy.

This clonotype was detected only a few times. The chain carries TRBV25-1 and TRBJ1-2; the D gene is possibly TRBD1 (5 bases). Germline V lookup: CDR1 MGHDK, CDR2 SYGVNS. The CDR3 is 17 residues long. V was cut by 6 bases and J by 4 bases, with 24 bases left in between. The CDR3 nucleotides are TGTGCCAGCAGGGACGATACGCCCGGGGCCCGGGCCTATGGCTACACCTTC. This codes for CASRDDTPGARAYGYTF.

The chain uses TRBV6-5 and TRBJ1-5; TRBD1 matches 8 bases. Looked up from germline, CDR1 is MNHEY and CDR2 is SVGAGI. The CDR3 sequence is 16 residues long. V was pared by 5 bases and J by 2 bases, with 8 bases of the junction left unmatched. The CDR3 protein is CASSTPQGAGNQPQHF. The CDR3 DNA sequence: TGTGCCAGCAGTACTCCCCAGGGGGCTGGCAATCAGCCCCAGCATTTT.

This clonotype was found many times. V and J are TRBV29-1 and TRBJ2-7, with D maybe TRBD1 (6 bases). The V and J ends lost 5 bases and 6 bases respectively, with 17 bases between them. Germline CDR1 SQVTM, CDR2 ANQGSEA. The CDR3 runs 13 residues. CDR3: CSVRTESNSEQYF. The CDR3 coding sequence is TGCAGCGTTAGGACAGAGAGCAACTCCGAGCAGTACTTC.

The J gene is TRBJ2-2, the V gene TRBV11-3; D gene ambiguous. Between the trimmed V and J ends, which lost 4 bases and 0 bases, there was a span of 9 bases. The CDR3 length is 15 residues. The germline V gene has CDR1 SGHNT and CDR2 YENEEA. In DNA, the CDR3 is TGTGCCAGCAGCTCATCTTATACGAACACCGGGGAGCTGTTTTTT. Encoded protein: CASSSSYTNTGELFF.

The CDR3 DNA reads as TGTGCCACCAGCAGAGATGGACTAGCGGGAGTCTACAATGAGCAGTTCTTC. This gives the protein CATSRDGLAGVYNEQFF. V gene TRBV15 combines with J gene TRBJ2-1; 13 bases fit TRBD2. V trimming: 0 bases; J trimming: 3 bases; junction bases outside the gene matches: 2. CDR3 length: 17 residues. From germline, CDR1 is LNHNV and CDR2 YYDKDF (reference sequence).

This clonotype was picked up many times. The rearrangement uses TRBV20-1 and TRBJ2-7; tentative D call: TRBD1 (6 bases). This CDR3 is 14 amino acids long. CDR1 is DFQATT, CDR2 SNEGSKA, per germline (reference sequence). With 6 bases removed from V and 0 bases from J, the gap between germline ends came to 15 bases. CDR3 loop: CSASRDTYSYEQYF. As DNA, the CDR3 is TGCAGTGCAAGCCGGGACACCTACTCCTACGAGCAGTACTTC.

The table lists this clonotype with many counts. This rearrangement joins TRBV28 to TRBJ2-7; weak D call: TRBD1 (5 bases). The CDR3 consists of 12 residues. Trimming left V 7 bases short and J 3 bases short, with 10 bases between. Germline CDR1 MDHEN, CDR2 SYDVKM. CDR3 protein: CASTQGDYEQYF. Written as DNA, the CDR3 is TGTGCCAGCACTCAGGGTGACTACGAGCAGTACTTC.

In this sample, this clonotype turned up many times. CDR3 in DNA: TGTGCCAGCCAACAGGCGACCTACAATGAGCAGTTCTTC. It translates to CASQQATYNEQFF. The rearrangement uses TRBV28 and TRBJ2-1; D may be TRBD1 (5 bases). Per germline, CDR1 MDHEN and CDR2 SYDVKM. The V and J ends lost 8 bases and 2 bases respectively, with 10 bases between them. CDR3 length: 13 amino acids.

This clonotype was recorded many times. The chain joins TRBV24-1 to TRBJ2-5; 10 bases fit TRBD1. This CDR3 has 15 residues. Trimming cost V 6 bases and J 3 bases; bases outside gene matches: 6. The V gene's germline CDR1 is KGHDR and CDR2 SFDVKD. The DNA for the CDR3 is TGTGCCACCAGTAGGGGACAGGGGTTTGAAGAGACCCAGTACTTC. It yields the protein CATSRGQGFEETQYF.

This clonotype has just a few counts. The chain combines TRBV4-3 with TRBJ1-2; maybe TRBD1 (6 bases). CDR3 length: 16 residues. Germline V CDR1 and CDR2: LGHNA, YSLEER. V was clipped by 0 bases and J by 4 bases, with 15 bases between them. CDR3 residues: CASSQDWETGLYGYTF. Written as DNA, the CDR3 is TGCGCCAGCAGCCAAGATTGGGAAACAGGGCTCTATGGCTACACCTTC.

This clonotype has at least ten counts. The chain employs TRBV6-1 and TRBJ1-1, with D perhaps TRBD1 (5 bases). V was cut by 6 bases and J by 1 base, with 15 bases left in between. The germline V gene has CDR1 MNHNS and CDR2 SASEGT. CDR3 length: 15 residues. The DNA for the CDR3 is TGTGCCAGCAGCTTACGGGGGGGAGGGAACACTGAAGCTTTCTTT. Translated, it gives CASSLRGGGNTEAFF.

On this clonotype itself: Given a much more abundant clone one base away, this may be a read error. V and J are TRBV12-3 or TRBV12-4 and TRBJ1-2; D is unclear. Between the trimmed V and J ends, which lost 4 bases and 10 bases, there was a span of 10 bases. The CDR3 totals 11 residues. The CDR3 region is CASSSCRTYTF. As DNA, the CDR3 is TGTGCCAGCAGTTCTTGCCGGACCTACACCTTC.

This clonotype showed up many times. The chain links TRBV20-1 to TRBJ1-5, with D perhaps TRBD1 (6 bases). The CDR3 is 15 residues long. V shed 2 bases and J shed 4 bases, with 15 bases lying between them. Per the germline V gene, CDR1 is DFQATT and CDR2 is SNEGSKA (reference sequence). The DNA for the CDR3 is TGCAGTGCTAGACGACCGGGACACCTAAATCAGCCCCAGCATTTT. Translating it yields CSARRPGHLNQPQHF.

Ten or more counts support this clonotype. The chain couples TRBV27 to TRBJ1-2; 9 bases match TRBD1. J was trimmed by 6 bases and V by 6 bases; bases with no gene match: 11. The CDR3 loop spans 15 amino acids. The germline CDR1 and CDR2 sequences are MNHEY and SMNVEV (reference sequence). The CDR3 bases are TGTGCCAGCAGCCGCAGGACAGGGGCAGATGATGGCTACACCTTC. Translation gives CASSRRTGADDGYTF.

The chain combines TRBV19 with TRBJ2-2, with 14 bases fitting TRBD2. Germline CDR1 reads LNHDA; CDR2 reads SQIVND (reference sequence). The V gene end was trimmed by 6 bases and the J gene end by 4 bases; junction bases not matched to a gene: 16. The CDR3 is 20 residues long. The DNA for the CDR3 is TGTGCCAGTAGCGACCGATACGGGACTAGCGGGAGTCGGGGCACCGGGGAGCTGTTTTTT. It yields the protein CASSDRYGTSGSRGTGELFF.

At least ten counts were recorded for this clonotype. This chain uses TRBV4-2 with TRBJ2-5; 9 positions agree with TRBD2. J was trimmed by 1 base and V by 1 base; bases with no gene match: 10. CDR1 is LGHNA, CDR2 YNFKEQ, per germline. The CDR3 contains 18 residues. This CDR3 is CASSQGGSGSLRQETQYF. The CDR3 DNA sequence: TGTGCCAGCAGCCAAGGGGGTAGCGGGAGTCTCCGCCAAGAGACCCAGTACTTC.

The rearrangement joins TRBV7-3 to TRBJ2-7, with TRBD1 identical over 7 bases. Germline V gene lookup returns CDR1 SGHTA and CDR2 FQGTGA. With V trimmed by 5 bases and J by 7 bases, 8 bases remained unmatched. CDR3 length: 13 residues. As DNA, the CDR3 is TGTGCCAGCAGCCTCCAACAGGGGTTGGAGCAGTACTTC. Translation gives CASSLQQGLEQYF.

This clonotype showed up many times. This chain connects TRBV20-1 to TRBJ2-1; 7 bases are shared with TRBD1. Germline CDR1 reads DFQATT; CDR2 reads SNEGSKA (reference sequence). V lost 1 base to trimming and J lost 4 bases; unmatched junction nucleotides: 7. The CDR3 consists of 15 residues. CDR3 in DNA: TGCAGTGCTAGAGTCAGGGGGTCGGGGTACAATGAGCAGTTCTTC. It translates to CSARVRGSGYNEQFF.

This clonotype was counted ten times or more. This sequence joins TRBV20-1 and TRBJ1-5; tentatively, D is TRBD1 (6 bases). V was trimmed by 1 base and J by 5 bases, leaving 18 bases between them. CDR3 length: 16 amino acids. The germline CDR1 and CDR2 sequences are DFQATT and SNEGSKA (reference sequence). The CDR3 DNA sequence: TGCAGTGCTAGAGGGGCCGGGGGGGGCACGGATCAGCCCCAGCATTTT. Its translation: CSARGAGGGTDQPQHF.

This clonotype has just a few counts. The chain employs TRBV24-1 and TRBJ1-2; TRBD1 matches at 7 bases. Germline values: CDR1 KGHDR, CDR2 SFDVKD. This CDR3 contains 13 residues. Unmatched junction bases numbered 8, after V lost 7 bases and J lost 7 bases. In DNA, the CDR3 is TGTGCCACCAGACAAACAGGGGCGGCTGGCTACACCTTC. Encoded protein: CATRQTGAAGYTF.

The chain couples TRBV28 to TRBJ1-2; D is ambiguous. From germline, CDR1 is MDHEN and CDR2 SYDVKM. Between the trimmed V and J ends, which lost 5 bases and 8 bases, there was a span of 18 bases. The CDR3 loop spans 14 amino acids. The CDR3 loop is CASSEFWGREGYTF. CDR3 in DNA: TGTGCCAGCAGTGAATTTTGGGGTCGGGAGGGCTACACCTTC.

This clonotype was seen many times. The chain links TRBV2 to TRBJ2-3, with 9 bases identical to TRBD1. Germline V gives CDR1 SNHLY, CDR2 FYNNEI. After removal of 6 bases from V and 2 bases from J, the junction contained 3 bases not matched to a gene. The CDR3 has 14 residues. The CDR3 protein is CASRTGGFTDTQYF. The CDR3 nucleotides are TGTGCCAGCAGGACAGGGGGGTTCACAGATACGCAGTATTTT.

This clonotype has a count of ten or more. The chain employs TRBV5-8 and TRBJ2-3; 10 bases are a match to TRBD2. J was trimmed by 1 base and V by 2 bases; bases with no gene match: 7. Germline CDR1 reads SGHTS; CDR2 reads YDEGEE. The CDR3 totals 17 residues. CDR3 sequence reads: CASSLTTGTSGTDTQYF. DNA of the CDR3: TGTGCCAGCAGCTTAACTACCGGGACTAGCGGCACAGATACGCAGTATTTT. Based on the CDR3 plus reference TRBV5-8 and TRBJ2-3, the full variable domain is EAGVTQSPTHLIKTRGQQATLRCSPISGHTSVYWYQQALGLGLQFLLWYDEGEERNRGNFPPRFSGRQFPNYSSELNVNALELEDSALYLCASSLTTGTSGTDTQYFGPGTRLTVL.

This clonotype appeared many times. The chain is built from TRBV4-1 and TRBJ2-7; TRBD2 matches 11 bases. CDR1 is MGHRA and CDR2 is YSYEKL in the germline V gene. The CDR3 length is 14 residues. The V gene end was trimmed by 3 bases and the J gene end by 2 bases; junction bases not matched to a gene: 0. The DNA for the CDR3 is TGCGCCAGCAGCCAGACTAGCGGGACCTACGAGCAGTACTTC. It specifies CASSQTSGTYEQYF.

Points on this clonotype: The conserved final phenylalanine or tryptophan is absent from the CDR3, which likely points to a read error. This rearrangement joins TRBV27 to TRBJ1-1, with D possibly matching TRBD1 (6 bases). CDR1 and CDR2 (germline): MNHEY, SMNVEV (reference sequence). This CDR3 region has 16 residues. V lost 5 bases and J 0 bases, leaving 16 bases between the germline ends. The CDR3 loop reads CASSPTRRGMNTEAFL. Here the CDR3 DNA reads TGTGCCAGCAGTCCAACCAGGAGGGGGATGAACACTGAAGCTTTCCTT.

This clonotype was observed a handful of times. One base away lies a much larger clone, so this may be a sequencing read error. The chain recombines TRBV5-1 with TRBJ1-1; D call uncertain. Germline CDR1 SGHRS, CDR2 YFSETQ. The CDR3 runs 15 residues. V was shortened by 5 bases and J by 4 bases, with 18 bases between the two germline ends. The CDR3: CASRSHGEEGTEAFF. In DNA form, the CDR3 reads TGCGCCAGCAGATCACATGGGGAAGAGGGCACTGAAGCTTTCTTT.

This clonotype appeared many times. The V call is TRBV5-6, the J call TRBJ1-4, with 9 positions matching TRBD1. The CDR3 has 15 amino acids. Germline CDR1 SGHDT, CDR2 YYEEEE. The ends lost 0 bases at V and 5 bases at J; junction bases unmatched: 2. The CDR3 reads CASSLDRGRNEKLFF. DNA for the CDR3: TGTGCCAGCAGCTTGGACAGGGGGCGGAATGAAAAACTGTTTTTT.

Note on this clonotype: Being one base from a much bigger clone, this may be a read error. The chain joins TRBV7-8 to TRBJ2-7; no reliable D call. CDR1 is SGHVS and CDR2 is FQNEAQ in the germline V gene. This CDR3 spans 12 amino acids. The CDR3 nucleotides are TGTGCCAGCAGCTTTCAGTCGTACGGGCAGTACTTC. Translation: CASSFQSYGQYF.

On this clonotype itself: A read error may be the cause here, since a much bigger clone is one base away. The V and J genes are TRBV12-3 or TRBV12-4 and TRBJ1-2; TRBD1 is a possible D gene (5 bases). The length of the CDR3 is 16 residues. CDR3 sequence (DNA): TGTGGCAGCAGCCAGATCCAGGGTCCCCTAAACTATGGCTACACCTTC. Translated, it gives CGSSQIQGPLNYGYTF.

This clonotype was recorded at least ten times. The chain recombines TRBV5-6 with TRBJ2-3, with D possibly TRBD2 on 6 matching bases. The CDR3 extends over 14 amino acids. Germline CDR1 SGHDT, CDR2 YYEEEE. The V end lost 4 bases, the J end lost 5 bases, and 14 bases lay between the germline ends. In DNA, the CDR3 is TGTGCCAGCAGCCCGCCGGAGGGAGGAGATACGCAGTATTTT. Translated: CASSPPEGGDTQYF. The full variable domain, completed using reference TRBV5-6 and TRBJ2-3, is DAGVTQSPTHLIKTRGQQVTLRCSPKSGHDTVSWYQQALGQGPQFIFQYYEEEERQRGNFPDRFSGHQFPNYSSELNVNALLLGDSALYLCASSPPEGGDTQYFGPGTRLTVL.

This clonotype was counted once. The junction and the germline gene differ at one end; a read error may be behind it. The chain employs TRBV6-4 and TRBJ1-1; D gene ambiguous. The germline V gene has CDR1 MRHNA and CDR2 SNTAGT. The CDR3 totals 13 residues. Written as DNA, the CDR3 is TGTGCCGGCAGTGCGGCCCGAGGGACTGAAGCTTTCTTT. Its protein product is CAGSAARGTEAFF.

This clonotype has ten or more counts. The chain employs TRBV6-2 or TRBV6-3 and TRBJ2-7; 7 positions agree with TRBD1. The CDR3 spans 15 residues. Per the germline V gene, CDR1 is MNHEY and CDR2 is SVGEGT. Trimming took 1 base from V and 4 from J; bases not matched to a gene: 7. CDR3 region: CASSYWDSALYEQYF. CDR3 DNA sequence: TGTGCCAGCAGTTACTGGGACAGCGCGCTGTACGAGCAGTACTTC.